This TCR beta chain was sequenced during a study of human T cells and chemical hapten exposure. One entry per CDR3 protein results from TCRdb running MiXCR on the 5' RACE reads. The sample has approximately 110,000 distinct CDR3 sequences, around a fifth seen once; the top ten hold about 3%. The CDR3 loop spans 17 amino acids. V was pared by 3 bases and J by 2 bases, with 20 bases between. CDR1 is SGHRS and CDR2 is YFSETQ in the germline V gene. Unfractionated whole blood served as the source for total RNA extraction. This clonotype occurred a few times. The rearrangement joins TRBV5-1 to TRBJ1-1; possible D gene TRBD1, 6 bases. This TCR derives from a human donor in good health. The CDR3 sequence is CASSSREQPGGNTEAFF. The DNA for the CDR3 is TGCGCCAGCAGCTCCCGAGAACAACCCGGGGGCAACACTGAAGCTTTCTTT.